This is a list of T cell receptor beta chains from one sample in a study of T cell repertoires in cytomegalovirus infection. TCRdb reanalysed the reads using MiXCR and keeps one entry per CDR3 protein. The sample yields some 800,000 distinct CDR3 sequences, approximately 30% seen once. No antigen has been assigned to these receptors. The sample consisted of cultured CD8+ T cells from PBMCs, taken from culture after CMV antigen stimulation. The receptors were sampled from a human donor in good health (CMV status not recorded). Some clones in this sample may be carry-over from other donors' samples. The CDR3 runs from the conserved cysteine through the conserved F or W. D genes are given only for firm matches. The size of a clone is reported for some rows only, either as once, few or many, or as a class for expanded clones.

V	J	D	size	DNA	CDR3
TRBV4-3	TRBJ2-5	NA	NA	TGCGCCAGCAGCCAAGGTCTCTGGGACCAAGAGACCCAGTACTTC	CASSQGLWDQETQYF
TRBV15	TRBJ2-5	TRBD1	NA	TGTGCCACCAGCACAGCCGGGGGGACAGGGGCTGTTGCGCAAGAGACCCAGTACTTC	CATSTAGGTGAVAQETQYF
TRBV7-2	TRBJ2-7	TRBD2	few	TGTGCCAGCAGCGAACGGGGTAGCGGGGTCTTATACTCCTACGAGCAGTACTTC	CASSERGSGVLYSYEQYF
TRBV12-3/TRBV12-4	TRBJ2-3	TRBD2	few	TGTGCCAGCAGACCGCGGACTAGCGGGGGCCTAGGAGCAGATACGCAGTATTTT	CASRPRTSGGLGADTQYF
TRBV4-2	TRBJ2-6	NA	few	TGTGCCAGCAGCCAAATTATCGGCGGTGGGGCCAACGTCCTGACTTTC	CASSQIIGGGANVLTF
TRBV7-6	TRBJ2-2	TRBD1	few	TGTGCCAGCAGCCTACCCCCGGACAGGGGCACCGGGGAGCTGTTTTTT	CASSLPPDRGTGELFF
TRBV6-2/TRBV6-3	TRBJ2-3	NA	NA	TGTGCCAGCAGTACGGATATCCGGGACCCTAGGGATACGCAGTATTTT	CASSTDIRDPRDTQYF
TRBV7-8	TRBJ2-2	TRBD1	many	TGTGCCAGCAGCTTAGAGCTATGGACAGGGGGTCGGTGGTGGGAGCTGTTTTTT	CASSLELWTGGRWWELFF
TRBV7-9	TRBJ2-6	NA	many	TGTGCCAGCAGCCCGAAAGGGGGGACTGGGGCCAACGTCCTGACTTTC	CASSPKGGTGANVLTF
TRBV2	TRBJ1-1	NA	NA	TGTGCCAGCAGTGCAGGCAGTAGCACTGAAGCTTTCTTT	CASSAGSSTEAFF
TRBV5-1	TRBJ1-2	TRBD1	NA	TGCGCCAGCAGCTTCAGGGGGAAAGACCGTTTTGACTCTGGCTACACCTTC	CASSFRGKDRFDSGYTF
TRBV19	TRBJ1-1	NA	NA	TGTGCCAGTAGCTTGAAAAGGTTTATGGAAGCTTTCTTT	CASSLKRFMEAFF
TRBV12-5	TRBJ2-1	TRBD1	few	TGTGCTAGTGGTTTCACGCGAGGGAAGGACAGGGGTAATAACTCCTACAATGAGCAGTTCTTC	CASGFTRGKDRGNNSYNEQFF
TRBV29-1	TRBJ2-7	NA	NA	TGCAGCGTGGATACGGGTTCCTACGAGCAGTACTTC	CSVDTGSYEQYF
TRBV6-1	TRBJ1-5	NA	NA	TGTGCCAGCAGTGATGACAAGGTAGGTCAGCCCCAGCATTTT	CASSDDKVGQPQHF
TRBV12-3/TRBV12-4	TRBJ2-1	TRBD2	NA	TGTGCCAGCAGTAGCGGGGGGTTCTACAATGAGCAGTTCTTC	CASSSGGFYNEQFF
TRBV6-6	TRBJ1-5	TRBD1	few	TGTGCCAGCAGTAGACAGGGCGATCAGCCCCAGCATTTT	CASSRQGDQPQHF
TRBV7-2	TRBJ2-5	TRBD1	few	TGTGCCAGCAGCATTAGACAGGGGGTGTACCAAGAGACCCAGTACTTC	CASSIRQGVYQETQYF
TRBV7-8	TRBJ1-5	NA	many	TGTGCCAGCAGCTGGTCCGGGACACGCAATCAGCCCCAGCATTTT	CASSWSGTRNQPQHF
TRBV19	TRBJ1-5	TRBD1	NA	TGTGCCACCCGCATGGACAGGGATTATTTT	CATRMDRDYF
TRBV7-9	TRBJ1-5	NA	NA	TGTGCCAGCAGCTTAAGTTGGCAGCCCCAGCATTTT	CASSLSWQPQHF
TRBV12-3/TRBV12-4	TRBJ1-2	TRBD1	NA	TGTGCCAGCATATTGGAGGGGGCGCCGGCTAACTATGGCTACACCTTC	CASILEGAPANYGYTF
TRBV4-1	TRBJ1-5	NA	NA	TGCGCCAGCAGCCAAGTCCCCCGGCGGGCCGATGGAAATCAGCCCCAGCATTTT	CASSQVPRRADGNQPQHF
TRBV4-3	TRBJ2-3	NA	NA	TGCGCCAGCAGCCAAGAGCCCTCAGAAACCACAGATACGCAGTATTTT	CASSQEPSETTDTQYF
TRBV5-1	TRBJ2-7	NA	once	TGCGCCAGCAGCCGGTGGGGAGACGACGAGCAGTACTTC	CASSRWGDDEQYF
TRBV7-8	TRBJ1-1	NA	many	TGTGCCAGCAGCTTAGGAGGGACCCCTGAAGCTTTCTTT	CASSLGGTPEAFF
TRBV4-1	TRBJ1-6	NA	once	TGCGCCAGCAGCGACAGTCAAAATTCACCCCTCCACTTT	CASSDSQNSPLHF
TRBV5-6	TRBJ1-4	NA	NA	TGTGCCAGCAGTTGGGGACCTGGAGAAAAACTGTTTTTT	CASSWGPGEKLFF
TRBV20-1	TRBJ2-3	TRBD2	NA	TGCAGTGCTAGAAGGACTAGCGGGGGGGCATTTTACACAGATACGCAGTATTTT	CSARRTSGGAFYTDTQYF
TRBV12-3/TRBV12-4	TRBJ1-1	NA	NA	TGTGCCAGCAGTTCCACCCCGGGACCCTTCCCGGGGACTGAAGCTTTCTTT	CASSSTPGPFPGTEAFF
TRBV2	TRBJ1-1	NA	few	TGTGCCAGTCTCGGGGGGAGGAACACTGAAGCTTTCTTT	CASLGGRNTEAFF
TRBV6-5	TRBJ2-1	TRBD2	few	TGTGCCAGCAGTAGGGCGGGGGGCTCCCCGGGGAATGAGCAGTTCTTC	CASSRAGGSPGNEQFF
TRBV6-6	TRBJ1-4	NA	few	TGTGCCAGCAGGAGCGGGGGTGTTAATGAAAAACTGTTTTTT	CASRSGGVNEKLFF
TRBV28	TRBJ2-5	TRBD2	NA	TGTGCCAGCAGTCCCACCCTAGCGGTACAAGAGACCCAGTACTTC	CASSPTLAVQETQYF
TRBV6-5	TRBJ2-5	TRBD1	NA	TGTGCCAGCAGTTGGGGGGCAGGGGGCGGTCGGACCCAGTACTTC	CASSWGAGGGRTQYF
TRBV24-1	TRBJ2-5	TRBD2	few	TGTGCCACCTCCGACCCCGGGGGGGGCCAAGAGACCCAGTACTTC	CATSDPGGGQETQYF
TRBV7-8	TRBJ1-2	TRBD1	many	TGTGCCAGCAGCTTAGGGACAGGGGGCGTCTATGGCTACACCTTC	CASSLGTGGVYGYTF
TRBV7-4	TRBJ2-3	NA	NA	TGTGCCAGCAGCTTACGGGGGTGGAGTACAGATACGCAGTATTTT	CASSLRGWSTDTQYF
TRBV7-4	TRBJ2-5	TRBD2	NA	TGTGCCAGCAGCCCTCGGGGGGGCCCCCGACTGGAGACCCAGTACTTC	CASSPRGGPRLETQYF
TRBV13	TRBJ2-3	TRBD2	NA	TGTGCCAGCACCACGACTAGCGAAAACGCAGATACGCAGTATTTT	CASTTTSENADTQYF
TRBV12-3/TRBV12-4	TRBJ1-1	NA	few	TGTGCCATACAGGTAGCACCCAAAGCTTTCTTT	CAIQVAPKAFF
TRBV27	TRBJ1-2	NA	NA	TGTGCCAGCGCTCAGGGATTCTATGGCTACACCTTC	CASAQGFYGYTF
TRBV15	TRBJ1-6	NA	NA	TGTGCCACCAGCGACGTCCCCTCGGTTTCACCCCTCCACTTT	CATSDVPSVSPLHF
TRBV5-6	TRBJ2-3	NA	NA	TGTGCCAGCAGCTTGCAACAGGAATTTAAGACAGATACGCAGTATTTT	CASSLQQEFKTDTQYF
TRBV7-9	TRBJ1-2	NA	many	TGTGCCAGCACCGATAACGCAGGGAGGGCGTATGGCTACACCTTC	CASTDNAGRAYGYTF
TRBV15	TRBJ2-5	NA	few	TGTGCCACCAGCAGAGATTTATCAAGACAAGAGACCCAGTACTTC	CATSRDLSRQETQYF
TRBV19	TRBJ2-1	TRBD2	NA	TGTGCCAGTAGTATAGCTAGCGGGGGCCTCAGCTCCTACAATGAGCAGTTCTTC	CASSIASGGLSSYNEQFF
TRBV28	TRBJ1-5	NA	NA	TGTGCCAGCAGTTTCCGGGGCCTCCCGGGACAACCCCAGCATTTT	CASSFRGLPGQPQHF
TRBV9	TRBJ1-5	TRBD1	few	TGTGCCAGCAGCGGGGGACAGGGTAGAAATCAGCCCCAGCATTTT	CASSGGQGRNQPQHF
TRBV27	TRBJ1-4	NA	NA	TGTGCCAGCAGTCACAGTGGAAAACTGTTTTTT	CASSHSGKLFF
TRBV7-9	TRBJ2-3	TRBD2	NA	TGTGCCAGCAGCTTGGGACTAGCGGTACTGGGAGATACGCAGTATTTT	CASSLGLAVLGDTQYF
TRBV7-9	TRBJ2-3	NA	NA	TGTGCCAGCAGCCCTCAGGGCTGGAACACAGATACGCAGTATTTT	CASSPQGWNTDTQYF
TRBV2	TRBJ2-7	NA	NA	TGTGCCAGCAGTGAAGGGTCGCTCTACGAGCAGTACTTC	CASSEGSLYEQYF